This entry lists 13 T cell receptor beta chains sequenced from one sample in a study of blood T cell repertoires in COVID-19. This table comes from immunoSEQ multiplex PCR, and its TCRdb copy is limited to in-frame clones, with some not included. Of about 350,000 clones listed, about 88% are singletons. The sample was PBMCs or T cells enriched from blood (not recorded which). The source is a woman in her twenties or thirties who had been exposed to COVID-19.

The rearrangement joins TRBV7-8 to TRBJ1-2, with TRBD1 as a possible D gene (6 bases). Germline V gene data show CDR1 as SGHVS and CDR2 as FQNEAQ. This CDR3 spans 13 amino acids. V was trimmed by 5 bases and J by 5 bases, leaving 12 bases between them. CDR3 sequence reads: CASSGITGYGYTF. CDR3 in DNA: TGTGCCAGCAGCGGGATAACAGGGTATGGCTACACCTTC.

This chain links TRBV7-8 with TRBJ1-1; the match to TRBD1 covers 7 bases. Trimming removed 2 bases from V and 6 bases from J; junction bases left unmatched: 9. This CDR3 is 15 amino acids long. Germline V gene lookup returns CDR1 SGHVS and CDR2 FQNEAQ. The CDR3 DNA reads as TGTGCCAGCAGCTTACGGGCAGGGGGTAAGGCTGAAGCTTTCTTT. Its translation is CASSLRAGGKAEAFF.

This clone occurred a few times. This CDR3 is also generated by other DNA sequences in the sample. This chain joins TRBV24-1 and TRBJ1-5, with 7 nucleotides matching TRBD1. Germline CDR1 reads KGHDR; CDR2 reads SFDVKD. The CDR3 extends over 15 amino acids. The V segment lost 4 bases and the J segment 2 bases; nucleotides outside the gene matches: 4. The CDR3 spells CATSDRQGGNQPQHF. The CDR3 bases are TGTGCCACCAGTGACCGACAGGGAGGCAATCAGCCCCAGCATTTT.

The CDR3 is CASSFGSVEQPQHF. As DNA, the CDR3 is TGTGCCAGCAGCTTCGGGAGTGTGGAACAGCCCCAGCATTTT. This rearrangement joins TRBV7-9 to TRBJ1-5; D is uncertain. Germline V CDR1 and CDR2: SEHNR, FQNEAQ (reference sequence). The CDR3 has 14 residues. V was shortened by 3 bases and J by 7 bases, with 13 bases between the two germline ends.

As for this clone: This same CDR3 is encoded by further DNA sequences in the sample. This chain connects TRBV19 to TRBJ1-2; D uncertain. The germline CDR1 and CDR2 sequences are LNHDA and SQIVND (reference sequence). V gave up 4 bases and J gave up 1 base, with 7 bases separating them. The CDR3 is 13 amino acids. In nucleotides, the CDR3 is TGTGCCAGTAGTACGCAGATTAACTATGGCTACACCTTC. Amino acid sequence: CASSTQINYGYTF. The full variable domain, in which reference TRBV19 and TRBJ1-2 provide the parts outside the CDR3, is DGGITQSPKYLFRKEGQNVTLSCEQNLNHDAMYWYRQDPGQGLRLIYYSQIVNDFQKGDIAEGYSVSREKKESFPLTVTSAQKNPTAFYLCASSTQINYGYTFGSGTRLTVV.

The V gene is TRBV27, the J gene TRBJ2-7, with 11 bases identical to TRBD2. V was pared by 2 bases and J by 0 bases, with 3 bases of the junction left unmatched. This CDR3 contains 16 residues. The germline V gene has CDR1 MNHEY and CDR2 SMNVEV (reference sequence). As DNA, the CDR3 is TGTGCCAGCAGTTTACTCGGGACTAGCGGCTCCTACGAGCAGTACTTC. Protein product: CASSLLGTSGSYEQYF.

This clone was seen just once. The V gene is TRBV5-1, the J gene TRBJ1-1, with 7 bases fitting TRBD1. The CDR3 spans 13 residues. CDR1 SGHRS and CDR2 YFSETQ come from the germline V gene. Unmatched junction bases numbered 2, after V lost 3 bases and J lost 3 bases. Here the CDR3 reads CASSSGQDTEAFF. CDR3 coding DNA: TGCGCCAGCAGCTCTGGACAGGACACTGAAGCTTTCTTT.

The V call is TRBV6-2 or TRBV6-3, the J call TRBJ1-2; unclear D gene. Germline V gene data show CDR1 as MNHEY and CDR2 as SVGEGT. The CDR3 runs 15 residues. Trimming removed 3 bases from V and 4 bases from J, with 15 bases in between. In DNA form, the CDR3 reads TGTGCCAGCAGTTATTTAGGAGGGATAACCTATGGCTACACCTTC. Protein: CASSYLGGITYGYTF.

The chain couples TRBV5-1 to TRBJ2-1, with 8 bases fitting TRBD1. After removal of 7 bases from V and 6 bases from J, the junction contained 9 bases not matched to a gene. This CDR3 region has 14 residues. CDR1 and CDR2 (germline): SGHRS, YFSETQ. CDR3 amino acids: CASGSRGRANEQFF. Written as DNA, the CDR3 is TGCGCCAGCGGTAGCAGGGGGCGAGCCAATGAGCAGTTCTTC.

The gene calls are TRBV14 and TRBJ1-1; a weak D match, TRBD1 (5 bases). Germline V gene sequence: CDR1 SGHDN, CDR2 FVKESK. Trimming took 3 bases from V and 0 from J, leaving 14 bases between them. There are 16 residues in the CDR3. The CDR3 protein is CASSHGWRGLNTEAFF. The CDR3 coding sequence is TGTGCCAGCAGCCATGGGTGGAGGGGATTGAACACTGAAGCTTTCTTT.

The chain has TRBV15 and TRBJ2-7, with 11 bases aligning to TRBD2. CDR3 size: 13 residues. Germline CDR1 LNHNV, CDR2 YYDKDF (reference sequence). V dropped 9 bases and J dropped 5; count of bases not matched to a gene: 6. The CDR3 DNA follows: TGTGCCACAATAGCGGGAGGGCATCACGAGCAGTACTTC. It codes for CATIAGGHHEQYF.

The V and J genes are TRBV28 and TRBJ2-3, with 8 bases matching TRBD2. CDR1 and CDR2 (germline): MDHEN, SYDVKM. This CDR3 spans 16 amino acids. The V and J ends lost 2 bases and 2 bases, in that order; junction bases with no gene match: 6. As DNA, the CDR3 is TGTGCCAGCAGTTTAGAGAGTAGCGGGATCACAGATACGCAGTATTTT. Encoded protein: CASSLESSGITDTQYF.

J is TRBJ2-7 and V is TRBV18; D perhaps matches TRBD2 (5 bases). Germline CDR1 KGHSH, CDR2 LQKENI. V was trimmed by 7 bases and J by 6 bases, leaving 16 bases between them. The CDR3 covers 13 residues. The CDR3 sequence: CASFTTGSSEQYF. CDR3 DNA sequence: TGTGCCAGCTTCACCACGGGGAGCTCCGAGCAGTACTTC.